Sequencing of this T cell receptor beta chain was carried out in a study of blood T cell repertoires in COVID-19. The junction had 5 bases not matched to a gene; V was cut back by 0 bases and J by 3 bases. Germline-derived CDR1 and CDR2 are LGHNT and FRNRAP. The CDR3 length is 16 residues. The method was immunoSEQ multiplex PCR; TCRdb's version includes in-frame clones alone and lacks a portion of them. The sample lists over 120,000 clones; over 70% were seen once. This rearrangement joins TRBV12-5 to TRBJ2-1; 7 bases are shared with TRBD1. The source material was peripheral blood. This clonotype was obtained from a man aged 65-85 years who had recovered from COVID-19. CDR3 sequence reads: CASGLVLTGDYNEQFF. As DNA, the CDR3 is TGTGCTAGTGGTTTGGTACTTACAGGGGACTACAATGAGCAGTTCTTC.